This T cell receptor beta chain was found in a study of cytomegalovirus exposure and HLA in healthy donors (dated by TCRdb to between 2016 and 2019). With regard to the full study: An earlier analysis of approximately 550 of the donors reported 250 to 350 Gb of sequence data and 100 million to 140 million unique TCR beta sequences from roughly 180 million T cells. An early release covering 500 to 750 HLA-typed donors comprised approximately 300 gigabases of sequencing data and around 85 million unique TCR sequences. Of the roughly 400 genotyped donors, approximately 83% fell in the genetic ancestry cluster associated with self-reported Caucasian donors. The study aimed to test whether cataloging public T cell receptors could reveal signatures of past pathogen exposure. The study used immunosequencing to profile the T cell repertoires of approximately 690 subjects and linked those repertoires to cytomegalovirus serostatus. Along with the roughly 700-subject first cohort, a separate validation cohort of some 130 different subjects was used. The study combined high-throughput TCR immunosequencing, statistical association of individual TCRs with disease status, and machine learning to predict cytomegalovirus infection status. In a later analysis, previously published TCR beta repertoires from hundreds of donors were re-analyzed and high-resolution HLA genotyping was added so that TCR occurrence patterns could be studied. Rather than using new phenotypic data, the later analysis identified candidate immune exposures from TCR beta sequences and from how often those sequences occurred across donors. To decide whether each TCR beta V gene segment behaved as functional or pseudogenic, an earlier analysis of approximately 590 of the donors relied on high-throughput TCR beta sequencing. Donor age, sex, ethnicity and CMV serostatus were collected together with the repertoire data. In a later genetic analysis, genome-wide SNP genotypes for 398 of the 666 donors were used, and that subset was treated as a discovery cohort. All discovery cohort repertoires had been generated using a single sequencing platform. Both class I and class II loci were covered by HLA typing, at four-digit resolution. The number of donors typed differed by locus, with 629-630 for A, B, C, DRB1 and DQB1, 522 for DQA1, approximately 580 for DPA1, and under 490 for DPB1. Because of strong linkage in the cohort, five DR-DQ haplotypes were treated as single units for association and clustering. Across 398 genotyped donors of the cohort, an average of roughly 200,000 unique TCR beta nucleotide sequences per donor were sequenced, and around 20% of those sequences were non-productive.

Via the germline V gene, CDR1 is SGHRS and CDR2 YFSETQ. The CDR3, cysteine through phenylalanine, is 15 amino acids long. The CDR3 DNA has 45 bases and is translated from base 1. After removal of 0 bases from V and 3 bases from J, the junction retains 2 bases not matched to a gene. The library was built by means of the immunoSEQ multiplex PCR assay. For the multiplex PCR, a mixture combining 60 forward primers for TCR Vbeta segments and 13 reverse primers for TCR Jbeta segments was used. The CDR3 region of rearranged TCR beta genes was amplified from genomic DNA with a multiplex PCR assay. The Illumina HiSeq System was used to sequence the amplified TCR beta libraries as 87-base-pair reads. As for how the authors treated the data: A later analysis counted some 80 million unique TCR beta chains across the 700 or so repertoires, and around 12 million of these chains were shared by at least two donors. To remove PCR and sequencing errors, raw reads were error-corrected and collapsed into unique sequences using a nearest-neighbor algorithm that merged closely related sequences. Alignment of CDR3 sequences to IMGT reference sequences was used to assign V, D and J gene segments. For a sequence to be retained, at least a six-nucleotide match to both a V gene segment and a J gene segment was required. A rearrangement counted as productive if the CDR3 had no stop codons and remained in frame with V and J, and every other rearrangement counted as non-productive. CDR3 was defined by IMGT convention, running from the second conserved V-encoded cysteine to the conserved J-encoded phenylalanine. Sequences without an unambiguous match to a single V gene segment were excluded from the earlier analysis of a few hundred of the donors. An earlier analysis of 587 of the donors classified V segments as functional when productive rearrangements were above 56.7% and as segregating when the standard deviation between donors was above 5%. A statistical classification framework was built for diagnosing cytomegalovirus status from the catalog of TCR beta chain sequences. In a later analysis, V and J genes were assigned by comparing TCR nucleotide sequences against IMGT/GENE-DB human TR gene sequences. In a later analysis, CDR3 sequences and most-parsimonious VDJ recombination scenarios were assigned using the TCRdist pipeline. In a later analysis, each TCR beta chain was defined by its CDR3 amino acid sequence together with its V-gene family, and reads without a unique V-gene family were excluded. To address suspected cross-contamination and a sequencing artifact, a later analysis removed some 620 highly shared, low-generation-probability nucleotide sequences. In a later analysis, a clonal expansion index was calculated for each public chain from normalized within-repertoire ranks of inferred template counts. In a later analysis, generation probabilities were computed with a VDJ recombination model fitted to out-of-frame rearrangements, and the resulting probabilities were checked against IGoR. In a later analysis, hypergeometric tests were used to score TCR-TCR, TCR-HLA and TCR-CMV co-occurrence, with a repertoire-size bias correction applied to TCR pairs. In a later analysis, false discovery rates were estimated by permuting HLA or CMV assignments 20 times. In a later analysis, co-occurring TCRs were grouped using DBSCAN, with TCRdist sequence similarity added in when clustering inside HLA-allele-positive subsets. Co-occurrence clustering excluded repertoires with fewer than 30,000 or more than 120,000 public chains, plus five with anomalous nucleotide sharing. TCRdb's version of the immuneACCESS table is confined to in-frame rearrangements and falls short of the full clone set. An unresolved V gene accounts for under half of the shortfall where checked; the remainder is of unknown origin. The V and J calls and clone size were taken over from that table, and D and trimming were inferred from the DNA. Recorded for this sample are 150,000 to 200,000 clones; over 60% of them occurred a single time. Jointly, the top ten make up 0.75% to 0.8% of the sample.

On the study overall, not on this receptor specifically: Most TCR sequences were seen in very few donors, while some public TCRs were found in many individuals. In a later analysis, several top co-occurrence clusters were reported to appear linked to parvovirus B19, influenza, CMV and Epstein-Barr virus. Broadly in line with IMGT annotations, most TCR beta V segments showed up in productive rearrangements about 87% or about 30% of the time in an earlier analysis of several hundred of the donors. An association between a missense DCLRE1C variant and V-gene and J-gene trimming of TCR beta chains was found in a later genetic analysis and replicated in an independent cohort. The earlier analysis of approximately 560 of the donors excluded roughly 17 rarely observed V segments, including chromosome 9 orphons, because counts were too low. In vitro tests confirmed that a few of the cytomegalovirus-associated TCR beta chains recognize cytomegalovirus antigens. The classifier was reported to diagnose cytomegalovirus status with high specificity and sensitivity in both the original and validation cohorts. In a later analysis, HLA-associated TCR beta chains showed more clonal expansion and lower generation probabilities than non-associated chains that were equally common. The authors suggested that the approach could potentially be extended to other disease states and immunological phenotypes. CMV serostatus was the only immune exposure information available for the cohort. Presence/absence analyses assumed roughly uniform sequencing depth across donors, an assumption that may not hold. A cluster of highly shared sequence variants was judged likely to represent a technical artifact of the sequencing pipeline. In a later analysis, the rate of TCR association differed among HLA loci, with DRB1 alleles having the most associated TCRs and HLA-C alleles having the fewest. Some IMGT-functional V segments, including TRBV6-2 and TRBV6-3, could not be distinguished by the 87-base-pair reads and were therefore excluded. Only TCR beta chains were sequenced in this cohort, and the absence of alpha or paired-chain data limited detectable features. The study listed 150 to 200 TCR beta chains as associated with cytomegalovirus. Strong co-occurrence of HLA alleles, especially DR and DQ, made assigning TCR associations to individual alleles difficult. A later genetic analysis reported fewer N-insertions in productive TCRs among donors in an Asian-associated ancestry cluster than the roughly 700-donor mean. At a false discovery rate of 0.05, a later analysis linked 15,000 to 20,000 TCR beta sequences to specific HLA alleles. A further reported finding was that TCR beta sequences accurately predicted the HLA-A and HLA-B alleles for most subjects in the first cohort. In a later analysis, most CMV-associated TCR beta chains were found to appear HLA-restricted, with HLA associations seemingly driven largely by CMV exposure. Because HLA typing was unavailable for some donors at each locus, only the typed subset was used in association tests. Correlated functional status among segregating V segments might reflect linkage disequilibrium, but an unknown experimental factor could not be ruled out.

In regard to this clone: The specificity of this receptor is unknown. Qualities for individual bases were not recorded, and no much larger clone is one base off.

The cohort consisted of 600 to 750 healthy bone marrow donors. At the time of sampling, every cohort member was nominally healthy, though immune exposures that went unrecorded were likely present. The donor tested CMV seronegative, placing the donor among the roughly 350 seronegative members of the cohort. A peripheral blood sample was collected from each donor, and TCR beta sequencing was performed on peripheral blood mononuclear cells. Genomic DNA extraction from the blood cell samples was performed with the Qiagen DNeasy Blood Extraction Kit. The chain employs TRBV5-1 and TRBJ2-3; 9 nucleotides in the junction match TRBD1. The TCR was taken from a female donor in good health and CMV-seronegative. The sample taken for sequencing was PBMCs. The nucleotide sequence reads TGCGCCAGCAGCTTGGCGACAGGGGGAACAGATACGCAGTATTTT. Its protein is CASSLATGGTDTQYF.